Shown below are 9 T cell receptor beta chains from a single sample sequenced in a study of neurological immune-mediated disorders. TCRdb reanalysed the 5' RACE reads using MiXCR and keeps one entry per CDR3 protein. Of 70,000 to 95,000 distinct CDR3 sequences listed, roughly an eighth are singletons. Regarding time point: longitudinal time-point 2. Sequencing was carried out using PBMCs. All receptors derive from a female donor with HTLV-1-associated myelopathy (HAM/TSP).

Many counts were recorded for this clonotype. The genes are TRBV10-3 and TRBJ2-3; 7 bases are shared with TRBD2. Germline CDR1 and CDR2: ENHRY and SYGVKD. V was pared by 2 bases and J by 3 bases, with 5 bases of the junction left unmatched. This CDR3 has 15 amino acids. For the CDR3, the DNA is TGTGCCATCAGTGAGATAGCGGGTTTAACAGATACGCAGTATTTT. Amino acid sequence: CAISEIAGLTDTQYF.

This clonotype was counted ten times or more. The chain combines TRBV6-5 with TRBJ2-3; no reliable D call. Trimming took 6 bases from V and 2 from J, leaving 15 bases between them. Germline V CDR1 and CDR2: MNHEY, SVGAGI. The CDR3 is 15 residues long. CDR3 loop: CASSSTRRPTDTQYF. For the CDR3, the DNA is TGTGCCAGCAGCTCCACCAGACGCCCCACAGATACGCAGTATTTT.

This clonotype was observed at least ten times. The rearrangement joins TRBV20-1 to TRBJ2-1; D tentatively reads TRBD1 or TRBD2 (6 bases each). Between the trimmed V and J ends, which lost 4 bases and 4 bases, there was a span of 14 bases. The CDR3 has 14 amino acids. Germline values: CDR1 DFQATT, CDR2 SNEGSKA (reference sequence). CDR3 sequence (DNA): TGCAGTGCTATCGAGGGGGGCCCGTACAATGAGCAGTTCTTC. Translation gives CSAIEGGPYNEQFF.

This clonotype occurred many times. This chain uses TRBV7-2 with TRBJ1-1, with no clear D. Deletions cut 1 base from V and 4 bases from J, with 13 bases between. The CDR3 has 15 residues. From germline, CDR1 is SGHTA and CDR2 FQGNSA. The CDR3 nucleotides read TGTGCCAGCAGCTTAGACGATATTTTGGGCACTGAAGCTTTCTTT. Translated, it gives CASSLDDILGTEAFF.

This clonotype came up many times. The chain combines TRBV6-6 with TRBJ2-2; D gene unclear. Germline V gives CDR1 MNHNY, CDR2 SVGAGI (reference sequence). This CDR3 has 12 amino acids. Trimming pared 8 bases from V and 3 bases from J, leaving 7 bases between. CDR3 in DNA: TGTGCCAGCGGACGGGACACCGGGGAGCTGTTTTTT. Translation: CASGRDTGELFF.

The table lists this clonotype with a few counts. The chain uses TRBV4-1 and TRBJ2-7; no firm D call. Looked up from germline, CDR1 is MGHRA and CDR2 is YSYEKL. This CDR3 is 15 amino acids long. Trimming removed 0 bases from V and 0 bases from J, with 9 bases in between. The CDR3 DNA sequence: TGCGCCAGCAGCCAAGATCAAGCCACCTCCTACGAGCAGTACTTC. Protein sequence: CASSQDQATSYEQYF.

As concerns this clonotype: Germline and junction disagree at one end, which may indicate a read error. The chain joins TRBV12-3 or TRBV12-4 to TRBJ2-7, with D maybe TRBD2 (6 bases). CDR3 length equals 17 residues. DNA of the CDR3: TGTGCCAACAGTTTCCTGTTGGCCGGGGGATCAGCCCACGAGCAGTACTTC. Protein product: CANSFLLAGGSAHEQYF.

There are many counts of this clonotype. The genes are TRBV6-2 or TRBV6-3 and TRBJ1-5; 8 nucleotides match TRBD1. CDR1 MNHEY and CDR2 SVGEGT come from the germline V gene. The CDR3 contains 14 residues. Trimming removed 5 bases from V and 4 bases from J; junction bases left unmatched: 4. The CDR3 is CASSRDRRNQPQHF. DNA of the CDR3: TGTGCCAGCAGTCGGGACAGGCGGAATCAGCCCCAGCATTTT.

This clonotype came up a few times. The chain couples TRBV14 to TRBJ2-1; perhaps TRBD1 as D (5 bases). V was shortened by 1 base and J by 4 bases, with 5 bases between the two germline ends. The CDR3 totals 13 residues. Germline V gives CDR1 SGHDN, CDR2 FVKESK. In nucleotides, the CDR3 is TGTGCCAGCAGCCAAGGACAGTACAATGAGCAGTTCTTC. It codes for CASSQGQYNEQFF.